A selection of T cell receptor beta chains follows, all from one sample in a study of blood T cell repertoires in COVID-19. Sequencing used immunoSEQ multiplex PCR; TCRdb keeps in-frame clones, though not all of them. The sample records about 180,000 clones, roughly four fifths being singletons. The specimen was peripheral blood. The receptors derive from a woman in her 70s with COVID-19, enrolled during active disease. Both conserved end residues are part of each CDR3.

v_gene: TRBV3-1/TRBV3-2; CDR3aa: CASSLEGELFF
v_gene: TRBV6-1; CDR3aa: CASSEEASGPYSYEQYF
v_gene: TRBV14; CDR3aa: CASSQSVTQYF
v_gene: TRBV5-1; CDR3aa: CASSPGQINEAFF
v_gene: TRBV6-2/TRBV6-3; CDR3aa: CASSYVETSWYF
v_gene: TRBV5-1; CDR3aa: CASSLEARVSGYTF
v_gene: TRBV28; CDR3aa: CASSNREAYGYTF
v_gene: TRBV3-1/TRBV3-2; CDR3aa: CASSLRQGSTEAFF
v_gene: TRBV6-1; CDR3aa: CASSDNRVQPQHF
v_gene: TRBV9; CDR3aa: CASSVSLGEQFF
v_gene: TRBV24-1; CDR3aa: CATSDSRTDTQYF
v_gene: TRBV29-1; CDR3aa: CSAQLDLITDTQYF
v_gene: TRBV12-5; CDR3aa: CASGLHIGTRRYGYTF
v_gene: TRBV15; CDR3aa: CATSRDQDTQYF
v_gene: TRBV7-2; CDR3aa: CASSLQISGRIGEYEQYF
v_gene: TRBV24-1; CDR3aa: CATSDSGTGNYEQYF
v_gene: TRBV18; CDR3aa: CASSPYGQGRVEAFF